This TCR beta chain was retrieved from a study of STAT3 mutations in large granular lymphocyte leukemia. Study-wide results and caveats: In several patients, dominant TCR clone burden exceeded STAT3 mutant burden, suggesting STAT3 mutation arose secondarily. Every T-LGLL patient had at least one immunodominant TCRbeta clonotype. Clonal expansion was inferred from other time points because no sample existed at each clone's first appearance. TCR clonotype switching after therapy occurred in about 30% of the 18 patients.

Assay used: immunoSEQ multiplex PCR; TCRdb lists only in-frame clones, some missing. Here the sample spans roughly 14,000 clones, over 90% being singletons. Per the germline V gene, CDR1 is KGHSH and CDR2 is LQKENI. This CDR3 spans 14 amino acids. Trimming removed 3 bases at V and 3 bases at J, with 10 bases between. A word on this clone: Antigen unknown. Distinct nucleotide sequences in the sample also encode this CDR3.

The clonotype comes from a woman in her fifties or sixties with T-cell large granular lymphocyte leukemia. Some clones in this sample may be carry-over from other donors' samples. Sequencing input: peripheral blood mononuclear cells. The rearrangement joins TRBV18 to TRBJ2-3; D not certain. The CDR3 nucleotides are TGTGCCAGCTCACCGGTGGGTGGGACAGATACGCAGTATTTT. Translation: CASSPVGGTDTQYF.